The entry below gives a single T cell receptor (beta chain) sequence along with its context. The antigen this receptor binds is unknown. No quality values exist for individual bases; no much larger clone is one base distant. This specimen belongs to a study of blood T cell repertoires in COVID-19 (TCRdb year 2020). General notes on the study: Samples covering the acute and convalescent phases of COVID-19 were provided by collaborators in the United States, Italy and Spain. The prospective study material was composed of cDNA or gDNA derived from T cells, B-cell-depleted T cells, or PBMCs. The dataset comprised deeply sampled blood TCRbeta repertoires from subjects exposed to, actively infected with, or recovered from COVID-19. The repertoires were released in a freely available public database meant as a resource for research on the immune response to SARS-CoV-2. Samples were obtained from the ongoing ImmuneRACE study (first 160 participants) and from roughly 1,300 subjects provided by 6 global collaborators. Sample metadata almost always included a de-identified subject ID, COVID-19 status, age in years and sex. HLA class I and class II types, where available, came from metadata supplied by the sample provider rather than from assay-based typing. The study at large found these results: The quantity of clinical and demographic metadata differed by source and by participant and was supplied without curation.

TCRbeta CDR3 regions were amplified from genomic DNA by means of the immunoSEQ Assay, a bias-controlled multiplex PCR. For the original study's pipeline: Nucleated cell counts per sample were estimated from amplification of reference gene primers within the assay. Sequence reads were collapsed and filtered to measure the absolute abundance of every unique TCRbeta CDR3 rearrangement. For each sample, productive Simpson clonality was calculated as the square root of Simpson's diversity index across productive rearrangements. TCRdb took this table from immuneACCESS and kept in-frame rearrangements with V and J called. Such tables lack part of the clones; where checked against another copy, unresolved V genes explain under half of the gap, and the rest is unexplained. The V and J calls and clone size are taken from that table; D and trimming were inferred from the DNA. The sample includes 120,000 to 150,000 clones, with roughly 80% observed a single time. Together, the top ten hold approximately 15% of the sample.

Each collaborating institution followed its own protocols to collect whole blood in K2EDTA tubes. Collaborator samples were shipped for TCRbeta analysis as frozen whole blood, isolated PBMCs, or DNA extracted from either sample type. V loses 1 base, J loses 0 bases, and the germline ends lie 4 bases apart. The CDR3, cysteine through phenylalanine, is 14 amino acids long. Only CDR3 DNA is held: 42 bases, read in frame from base 1. CDR1 and CDR2 are read off the germline V gene as KGHSH and LQKENI. The sequenced sample was peripheral blood. This receptor was taken from a man aged 45-60 years with acute or convalescent COVID-19. The sequence joins TRBV18 to TRBJ1-5, with the D gene too uncertain to name. The CDR3 amino acid sequence is: CASSPLYSNQPQHF. Here is the DNA: TGTGCCAGCTCACCACTATATAGCAATCAGCCCCAGCATTTT.